This TCR beta chain was identified during a study of cytomegalovirus exposure and HLA in healthy donors. The PCR was carried out with 60 Vbeta primers and 13 Jbeta primers. Assay: immunoSEQ multiplex PCR; the TCRdb copy retains only in-frame clones and omits some. The table has 100,000 to 150,000 clones, over 75% seen once; the top ten hold roughly 4.2%. The germline V and J ends were trimmed by 2 bases and 1 base, with 8 bases remaining between them. The germline V gene has CDR1 MNHNS and CDR2 SASEGT. CDR3 length equals 14 residues. This TCR was sampled from a male donor in good health and CMV-seropositive. This rearrangement joins TRBV6-1 to TRBJ1-1, with D perhaps matching TRBD1 (5 bases). Sequenced material: PBMCs. Here the CDR3 reads CASSERQRNTEAFF. In DNA, the CDR3 is TGTGCCAGCAGTGAACGACAGAGGAACACTGAAGCTTTCTTT.